These 27 T cell receptor beta chains were sequenced from one sample in a study of blood T cell repertoires in COVID-19. Using immunoSEQ multiplex PCR, the repertoire was profiled, and TCRdb retains in-frame clones only, with some absent. The table lists about 670,000 clones, 85% to 90% of them singletons. Sequenced sample: peripheral blood. The receptors come from a woman younger than 35 with acute or convalescent COVID-19.

The gene calls are TRBV24-1 and TRBJ1-5, with 8 bases fitting TRBD1. The J segment lost 2 bases and the V segment lost 9 bases, leaving 5 bases of the junction unmatched. Germline lookup yields CDR1 KGHDR and CDR2 SFDVKD. The CDR3 length is 14 residues. CDR3 sequence (DNA): TGTGCCACCGCACCAGGGGGCCGCAATCAGCCCCAGCATTTT. This sequence encodes CATAPGGRNQPQHF.

This chain joins TRBV6-5 and TRBJ1-2; no firm D call. CDR3 length: 13 amino acids. Per the germline V gene, CDR1 is MNHEY and CDR2 is SVGAGI. V was clipped by 6 bases and J by 3 bases, with 11 bases between them. The CDR3 DNA reads TGTGCCAGCAGACGAAACGGAGACTATGGCTACACCTTC. This codes for CASRRNGDYGYTF.

Written as DNA, the CDR3 is TGCGCCAGCAGCAGTGGGGCCCAGGCCAGTGGAAACACCATATATTTT. As protein: CASSSGAQASGNTIYF. The chain is built from TRBV5-1 and TRBJ1-3, with D possibly being TRBD1 (5 bases). V lost 4 bases, J lost 3 bases, and 17 bases lay in between. This CDR3 spans 16 amino acids. Germline CDR1 SGHRS, CDR2 YFSETQ.

This chain uses TRBV9 with TRBJ1-6; D is uncertain. This CDR3 has 17 amino acids. Germline CDR1 SGDLS, CDR2 YYNGEE. V was clipped by 0 bases and J by 0 bases, with 10 bases between them. This CDR3 is CASSVDMGSSYNSPLHF. CDR3 bases: TGTGCCAGCAGCGTAGATATGGGGAGCTCCTATAATTCACCCCTCCACTTT. Combining the CDR3 with reference TRBV9 and TRBJ1-6 gives the whole variable domain DSGVTQTPKHLITATGQRVTLRCSPRSGDLSVYWYQQSLDQGLQFLIQYYNGEERAKGNILERFSAQQFPDLHSELNLSSLELGDSALYFCASSVDMGSSYNSPLHFGNGTRLTVT.

This rearrangement joins TRBV6-4 to TRBJ2-2, with 9 bases lining up with TRBD1. V was clipped by 3 bases and J by 6 bases; unmatched bases: 8. CDR1 MRHNA and CDR2 SNTAGT come from the germline V gene. The CDR3 covers 16 residues. DNA for the CDR3: TGTGCCAGCAGTGAGCAGGGACAGGGAGAGGCCGGGGAGCTGTTTTTT. Amino acids: CASSEQGQGEAGELFF.

The chain uses TRBV29-1 and TRBJ1-2, with 8 bases aligning to TRBD1. The CDR3 contains 15 residues. V was clipped by 1 base and J by 4 bases; unmatched bases: 8. The germline V gene encodes CDR1 SQVTM and CDR2 ANQGSEA. CDR3 DNA sequence: TGCAGCGTTGAAGGTCAGGGACAGGCATTCTATGGCTACACCTTC. It yields the protein CSVEGQGQAFYGYTF.

The chain joins TRBV19 to TRBJ1-1, with D perhaps matching TRBD1 (6 bases). The germline V gene has CDR1 LNHDA and CDR2 SQIVND (reference sequence). V was shortened by 6 bases and J by 0 bases, with 14 bases between the two germline ends. There are 15 residues in the CDR3. Here the CDR3 reads CASREGQTMNTEAFF. CDR3 bases: TGTGCCAGTAGGGAAGGACAGACGATGAACACTGAAGCTTTCTTT.

The chain links TRBV29-1 to TRBJ1-2; D call uncertain. V was cut by 7 bases and J by 8 bases, with 20 bases left in between. The CDR3 is 13 amino acids. CDR1 and CDR2 from the germline V gene are SQVTM and ANQGSEA. The CDR3 reads CSAEGGGSHGYTF. The DNA of the CDR3 is TGCAGCGCGGAGGGCGGCGGGTCCCACGGCTACACCTTC.

On this clone itself: This likely comes from a read error, as the CDR3 has no conserved phenylalanine or tryptophan at its end. The limits of the CDR3 on the DNA are not certain, so only TCRdb's listed CDR3 is given. This chain connects TRBV24-1 to TRBJ1-3; the table names TRBD1, a call not compared with the DNA. Both ends counted, the CDR3 spans 13 residues. Germline loops: CDR1 KGHDR, CDR2 SFDVKD. CDR3: CATSVRLGRDRVS.

The chain uses TRBV6-5 and TRBJ1-1; 8 nucleotides match TRBD1. Germline CDR1 and CDR2: MNHEY and SVGAGI. The V segment lost 6 bases and the J segment 0 bases; nucleotides outside the gene matches: 3. This CDR3 has 14 residues. The CDR3 loop is CASRSGGVNTEAFF. DNA for the CDR3: TGTGCCAGCAGATCAGGGGGCGTGAACACTGAAGCTTTCTTT.

In its sample, this clone was seen a few times. The J gene is TRBJ1-1, the V gene TRBV30; D unclear. V lost 2 bases to trimming and J lost 5 bases, with 6 bases between them. The CDR3 has 11 residues. Looked up from germline, CDR1 is GTSNPN and CDR2 is SVGIG (reference sequence). The chain's CDR3 is CAWSLRTEAFF. For the CDR3, the DNA is TGTGCCTGGAGTCTTCGGACTGAAGCTTTCTTT.

The CDR3 DNA sequence: TGTGCCAGCAGACTAAAGATCAGGGAAGGTGGCTACACCTTC. Its translation is CASRLKIREGGYTF. The chain links TRBV3-1 (or the pseudogene TRBV3-2) to TRBJ1-2, with TRBD1 as a possible D gene (5 bases). Germline V gives CDR1 LGHDT, CDR2 YNNKEL (reference sequence). The CDR3 covers 14 residues. Trimming took 6 bases from V and 7 from J, leaving 18 bases between them.

The V call is TRBV9, the J call TRBJ1-3, with D possibly being TRBD1 (6 bases). CDR3 length: 16 residues. V gave up 4 bases and J gave up 0 bases, with 14 bases separating them. The germline V gene has CDR1 SGDLS and CDR2 YYNGEE. The DNA of the CDR3 is TGTGCCAGCAGCCCATCCGACAGGAGCTCTGGAAACACCATATATTTT. Encoded protein: CASSPSDRSSGNTIYF.

The chain employs TRBV5-5 and TRBJ1-1; perhaps TRBD1 as D (6 bases). There are 16 residues in the CDR3. The germline V gene has CDR1 SGHKS and CDR2 YYEKEE (reference sequence). The V gene lost 2 bases and the J gene lost 5 bases, with 19 bases spanning the gap. The CDR3 sequence is CASSFLPGGGTTEAFF. The CDR3 region has the DNA TGTGCCAGCAGCTTTCTCCCAGGTGGGGGCACAACTGAAGCTTTCTTT.

DNA for the CDR3: TGTGCCAGCTCACCAAAAGAAGCCTATGGCTACACCTTC. Translated: CASSPKEAYGYTF. V usage is TRBV18 and J usage is TRBJ1-2, with unresolved D. Trimming cost V 2 bases and J 4 bases, with 8 bases left between them. The CDR3 is 13 residues long. The germline CDR1 and CDR2 sequences are KGHSH and LQKENI.

This sequence joins TRBV24-1 and TRBJ2-3, with TRBD2 identical over 9 bases. This CDR3 contains 13 residues. CDR1 KGHDR and CDR2 SFDVKD come from the germline V gene. J was trimmed by 2 bases and V by 10 bases; bases with no gene match: 3. CDR3 in DNA: TGTGCCACTCAGCGGGGGGACACAGATACGCAGTATTTT. Translation: CATQRGDTDTQYF.

The chain carries TRBV4-1 and TRBJ2-7, with TRBD2 identical over 7 bases. With 3 bases clipped from V and 6 bases from J, the junction kept 5 bases outside the gene matches. The germline CDR1 and CDR2 sequences are MGHRA and YSYEKL. CDR3 length: 13 residues. The CDR3 coding sequence is TGCGCCAGCAGCCACGCTTCGGGGGGCGAGCAGTACTTC. This encodes CASSHASGGEQYF.

This clone came up once. The chain couples TRBV5-1 to TRBJ1-4; D is perhaps TRBD1 (5 bases). Germline V lookup: CDR1 SGHRS, CDR2 YFSETQ. The CDR3 is 14 residues long. V lost 2 bases and J lost 7, with 12 bases in between. CDR3 DNA: TGCGCCAGCAGCTTCTTGGGAGGGGTTGAAAAACTGTTTTTT. This sequence encodes CASSFLGGVEKLFF.

The chain is built from TRBV6-5 and TRBJ1-2, with D uncertain. The germline V and J ends were trimmed by 0 bases and 7 bases, with 12 bases remaining between them. CDR1 and CDR2 from the germline V gene are MNHEY and SVGAGI. This CDR3 has 14 amino acids. Here the CDR3 DNA reads TGTGCCAGCAGTTACTCGGCGGGGTTGGGTGGCTACACCTTC. Amino acids: CASSYSAGLGGYTF.

The chain employs TRBV19 and TRBJ2-7, with a weak D call TRBD2 (6 bases). This CDR3 spans 15 amino acids. The V gene lost 1 base and the J gene lost 2 bases, with 12 bases spanning the gap. CDR1 LNHDA and CDR2 SQIVND come from the germline V gene (reference sequence). For the CDR3, the DNA is TGTGCCAGTAGTATAGCAGCCGGGACTCCCTACGAGCAGTACTTC. Protein: CASSIAAGTPYEQYF.

The genes are TRBV7-9 and TRBJ1-2; D is unresolved. The CDR3 spans 14 residues. Germline V gene sequence: CDR1 SEHNR, CDR2 FQNEAQ (reference sequence). Trimming removed 7 bases at V and 2 bases at J, with 14 bases between. CDR3 region: CASTSSGGNYGYTF. DNA of the CDR3: TGTGCCAGCACCAGTTCGGGTGGCAACTATGGCTACACCTTC.

The V call is TRBV6-5, the J call TRBJ2-5; D gene unclear. The germline V and J ends were trimmed by 5 bases and 2 bases, with 9 bases remaining between them. The CDR3 contains 13 residues. The V gene's germline CDR1 is MNHEY and CDR2 SVGAGI. CDR3 sequence: CASSLLYQETQYF. CDR3 bases: TGTGCCAGCAGTCTTCTTTATCAAGAGACCCAGTACTTC.

V and J are TRBV11-2 and TRBJ1-1; unclear D gene. This CDR3 spans 14 amino acids. Germline CDR1 reads SGHAT; CDR2 reads FQNNGV. The germline V and J ends were trimmed by 1 base and 4 bases, with 10 bases remaining between them. The CDR3 region is CASSLVVAGTEAFF. CDR3 sequence (DNA): TGTGCCAGCAGCTTAGTTGTCGCAGGCACTGAAGCTTTCTTT.

The chain links TRBV13 to TRBJ1-3; 8 nucleotides agree with TRBD1. This CDR3 contains 19 residues. V lost 4 bases to trimming and J lost 0 bases; unmatched junction nucleotides: 14. The germline V gene has CDR1 PRHDT and CDR2 FYEKMQ (reference sequence). Written as DNA, the CDR3 is TGTGCCAGCAGCTCGAAGACCCCACGCAGGGGGCTCTCTGGAAACACCATATATTTT. Translation gives CASSSKTPRRGLSGNTIYF.

This clone appeared a single time. This sequence may be a read error, since a much larger clone differs from it by one base. V and J are TRBV6-4 and TRBJ2-3; 11 bases are a match to TRBD2. Germline V lookup: CDR1 MRHNA, CDR2 SNTAGT. There are 15 residues in the CDR3. Unmatched junction bases numbered 3, after V lost 0 bases and J lost 7 bases. CDR3 protein: CASSDSSGGANTQYF. CDR3 DNA: TGTGCCAGCAGTGACTCTAGCGGGGGGGCAAATACGCAGTATTTT.

The CDR3 is CASSTRGNRGRTNTEAFF. As DNA, the CDR3 is TGTGCCAGTAGTACAAGGGGGAACAGGGGAAGGACGAACACTGAAGCTTTCTTT. The chain joins TRBV19 to TRBJ1-1; TRBD1 matches 7 bases. V dropped 4 bases and J dropped 1; count of bases not matched to a gene: 15. The CDR3 extends over 18 amino acids. CDR1 LNHDA and CDR2 SQIVND come from the germline V gene (reference sequence). The variable domain in full, with the rest retrieved from reference TRBV19 and TRBJ1-1, is DGGITQSPKYLFRKEGQNVTLSCEQNLNHDAMYWYRQDPGQGLRLIYYSQIVNDFQKGDIAEGYSVSREKKESFPLTVTSAQKNPTAFYLCASSTRGNRGRTNTEAFFGQGTRLTVV.

This clone occurred once. This chain connects TRBV27 to TRBJ2-1; no clear D gene. The V and J ends lost 3 bases and 2 bases respectively, with 8 bases between them. Germline-derived CDR1 and CDR2 are MNHEY and SMNVEV (reference sequence). CDR3 length: 14 amino acids. The CDR3: CASSLPGTYNEQFF. The CDR3 nucleotides are TGTGCCAGCAGTTTGCCAGGCACCTACAATGAGCAGTTCTTC.